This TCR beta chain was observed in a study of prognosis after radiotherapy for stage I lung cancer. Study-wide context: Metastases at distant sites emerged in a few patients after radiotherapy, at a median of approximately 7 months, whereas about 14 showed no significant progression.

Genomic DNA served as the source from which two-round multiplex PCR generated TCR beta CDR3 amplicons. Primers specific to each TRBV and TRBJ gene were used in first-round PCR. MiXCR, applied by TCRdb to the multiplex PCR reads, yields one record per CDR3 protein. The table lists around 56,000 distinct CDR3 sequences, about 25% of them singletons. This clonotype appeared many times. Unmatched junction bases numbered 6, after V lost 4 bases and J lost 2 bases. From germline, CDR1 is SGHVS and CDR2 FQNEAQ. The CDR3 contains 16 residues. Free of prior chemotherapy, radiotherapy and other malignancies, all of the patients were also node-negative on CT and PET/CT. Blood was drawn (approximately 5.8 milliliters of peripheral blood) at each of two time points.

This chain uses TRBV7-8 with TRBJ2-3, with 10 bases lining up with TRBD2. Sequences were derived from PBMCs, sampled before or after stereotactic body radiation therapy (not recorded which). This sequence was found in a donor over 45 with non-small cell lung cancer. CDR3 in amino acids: CASSSLLAGPTDTQYF. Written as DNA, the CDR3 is TGTGCCAGCAGCTCACTACTAGCGGGACCCACAGATACGCAGTATTTT.